Each of the 28 T cell receptor beta chains below was sequenced from the same sample in a study of preoperative IRX-2 immunotherapy in early breast cancer. TCRdb's table, derived via immunoSEQ multiplex PCR, lists solely in-frame clones and lacks some. The profile shows some 11,000 clones, roughly 80% of them singletons. Treatment indicated: preoperative locoregional IRX-2 cytokine immunotherapy. Sequences were derived from lymph node tissue, sampled before IRX-2 immunotherapy. These receptors were taken from a human donor with breast cancer.

CDR3: CASSWVSGTANYGYTF. DNA of the CDR3: TGTGCCAGCAGCTGGGTATCCGGGACCGCAAACTATGGCTACACCTTC. The rearrangement joins TRBV7-6 to TRBJ1-2; D is perhaps TRBD1 (5 bases). There are 16 residues in the CDR3. Trimming stripped 4 bases from V and 2 bases from J, with 17 bases between. Germline CDR1 reads SGHVS; CDR2 reads FNYEAQ.

This chain links TRBV5-1 with TRBJ1-1, with 8 positions matching TRBD1. Germline V CDR1 and CDR2: SGHRS, YFSETQ. The CDR3 is 15 residues long. Trimming cost V 0 bases and J 3 bases; bases outside gene matches: 4. Here the CDR3 reads CASSLVVGQDTEAFF. The DNA for the CDR3 is TGCGCCAGCAGCTTGGTAGTGGGACAGGACACTGAAGCTTTCTTT.

This sequence joins TRBV30 and TRBJ2-3, with D possibly matching TRBD1 (6 bases). V was pared by 2 bases and J by 6 bases, with 12 bases between. The CDR3 has 13 amino acids. Germline V gene lookup returns CDR1 GTSNPN and CDR2 SVGIG (reference sequence). The CDR3 spells CAWSSGQSDTQYF. The CDR3 nucleotides read TGTGCCTGGAGTTCCGGACAGTCGGATACGCAGTATTTT.

In this sample, this clone turned up a few times. The V gene is TRBV6-8, the J gene TRBJ1-5; the match to TRBD1 covers 8 bases. Trimming took 2 bases from V and 2 from J; bases not matched to a gene: 11. The CDR3 runs 18 residues. In germline, CDR1 is MNHGY, CDR2 SAAAGT. CDR3 residues: CASSYPAGTGLGNQPQHF. In DNA form, the CDR3 reads TGTGCCAGCAGTTACCCGGCCGGGACAGGTCTGGGCAATCAGCCCCAGCATTTT.

J is TRBJ1-1 and V is TRBV29-1, with 7 bases that match TRBD1. J lost 5 bases, V lost 7 bases, and 7 bases had no gene match. Germline V gene sequence: CDR1 SQVTM, CDR2 ANQGSEA. The CDR3 is made up of 12 amino acids. The CDR3 protein is CSARQGRTEAFF. The CDR3, as DNA: TGCAGCGCGCGACAGGGACGAACTGAAGCTTTCTTT.

The chain is built from TRBV6-8 and TRBJ1-2; D may be TRBD1 (6 bases). Germline V gene data show CDR1 as MNHGY and CDR2 as SAAAGT. The V gene lost 2 bases and the J gene lost 4 bases, with 11 bases spanning the gap. The CDR3 sequence is 14 residues long. CDR3 bases: TGTGCCAGCAGTTACGAGGGGGTAGGCTATGGCTACACCTTC. It translates to CASSYEGVGYGYTF.

The chain recombines TRBV28 with TRBJ1-2, with TRBD1 identical over 10 bases. Trimming removed 3 bases from V and 4 bases from J; junction bases left unmatched: 5. This CDR3 region has 15 residues. Germline CDR1 is MDHEN and CDR2 is SYDVKM. The CDR3 sequence is CASSFRDRGAYGYTF. The CDR3 DNA reads TGTGCCAGCAGTTTCCGGGACAGGGGAGCCTATGGCTACACCTTC.

The chain employs TRBV7-2 and TRBJ1-1, with D possibly matching TRBD1 (5 bases). From germline, CDR1 is SGHTA and CDR2 FQGNSA. V shed 5 bases and J shed 1 base, with 8 bases lying between them. CDR3 length: 13 amino acids. CDR3 bases: TGTGCCAGCAGCGTCAGGGAGAACACTGAAGCTTTCTTT. Its translation is CASSVRENTEAFF.

The table lists this clone with a few counts. The chain is built from TRBV28 and TRBJ2-2; 8 bases agree with TRBD2. V lost 8 bases and J lost 2; bases outside the gene matches: 4. The CDR3 has 14 residues. Germline CDR1 and CDR2: MDHEN and SYDVKM. CDR3 bases: TGTGCCAGCCACACTAGCGGAAACACCGGGGAGCTGTTTTTT. This encodes CASHTSGNTGELFF.

This clone was seen only a few times. This chain joins TRBV6-8 and TRBJ2-6; TRBD1 might be the D (6 bases). Trimming shortened V by 6 bases and J by 4 bases, and 13 bases separated the two germline ends. The germline V gene encodes CDR1 MNHGY and CDR2 SAAAGT. The CDR3 is 15 amino acids. CDR3 sequence (DNA): TGTGCCAGCAGGACACAGGGCTCCGGGGCCAACGTCCTGACTTTC. As protein: CASRTQGSGANVLTF.

The genes are TRBV11-3 and TRBJ1-2, with TRBD1 identical over 7 bases. CDR3 length equals 15 residues. Germline V gene sequence: CDR1 SGHNT, CDR2 YENEEA. Trimming removed 3 bases from V and 4 bases from J; junction bases left unmatched: 8. The CDR3 spells CASSFSAGGGYGYTF. In DNA form, the CDR3 reads TGTGCCAGCAGCTTTTCAGCAGGGGGAGGCTATGGCTACACCTTC.

The chain has TRBV30 and TRBJ1-5; D is unresolved. In germline, CDR1 is GTSNPN, CDR2 SVGIG (reference sequence). There are 12 residues in the CDR3. The V and J ends lost 4 bases and 3 bases respectively, with 7 bases between them. The CDR3 loop is CAWNKANQPQHF. CDR3 DNA sequence: TGTGCCTGGAACAAAGCCAATCAGCCCCAGCATTTT.

This chain joins TRBV5-1 and TRBJ2-1; the match to TRBD2 covers 10 bases. Germline trimming cut 4 bases from V and 4 bases from J; bases unmatched to any gene: 8. Germline V CDR1 and CDR2: SGHRS, YFSETQ. The CDR3 sequence is 16 residues long. CDR3 sequence: CASSPLAGENYNEQFF. In DNA form, the CDR3 reads TGCGCCAGCAGCCCCCTAGCGGGAGAGAATTACAATGAGCAGTTCTTC.

The rearrangement uses TRBV5-1 and TRBJ2-2; 8 bases are shared with TRBD1. The CDR3 extends over 14 amino acids. Germline CDR1 SGHRS, CDR2 YFSETQ. J was trimmed by 8 bases and V by 4 bases; bases with no gene match: 7. CDR3: CASSSTGGSGELFF. For the CDR3, the DNA is TGCGCCAGCAGCAGTACAGGGGGGTCGGGGGAGCTGTTTTTT.

The chain combines TRBV5-1 with TRBJ1-1, with a possible D match to TRBD1 (6 bases). CDR1 SGHRS and CDR2 YFSETQ come from the germline V gene. The CDR3 totals 17 residues. V shed 0 bases and J shed 0 bases, with 15 bases lying between them. The CDR3, as DNA: TGCGCCAGCAGCTTGGGCGCAGGGGCTGGAGTGAACACTGAAGCTTTCTTT. It translates to CASSLGAGAGVNTEAFF.

The V call is TRBV6-8, the J call TRBJ1-5; TRBD1 matches at 7 bases. Germline-derived CDR1 and CDR2 are MNHGY and SAAAGT. The CDR3 totals 14 residues. V trimming: 2 bases; J trimming: 7 bases; junction bases outside the gene matches: 5. CDR3: CASSYLQGSQPQHF. As DNA, the CDR3 is TGTGCCAGCAGTTACCTACAGGGGTCGCAGCCCCAGCATTTT.

V and J are TRBV11-3 and TRBJ2-3; unclear D gene. Trimming removed 1 base at V and 1 base at J, with 9 bases between. Germline V gene data show CDR1 as SGHNT and CDR2 as YENEEA. The CDR3 extends over 15 amino acids. The CDR3: CASSLVGQGTDTQYF. The DNA for the CDR3 is TGTGCCAGCAGCTTAGTTGGCCAGGGCACAGATACGCAGTATTTT. The entire variable domain, with the rest obtained from reference TRBV11-3 and TRBJ2-3, is as follows: EAGVVQSPRYKIIEKKQPVAFWCNPISGHNTLYWYLQNLGQGPELLIRYENEEAVDDSQLPKDRFSAERLKGVDSTLKIQPAELGDSAVYLCASSLVGQGTDTQYFGPGTRLTVL.

The gene calls are TRBV6-8 and TRBJ2-2; possibly TRBD1 for D (5 bases). Germline loops: CDR1 MNHGY, CDR2 SAAAGT. The CDR3 totals 13 residues. With 6 bases removed from V and 2 bases from J, the gap between germline ends came to 7 bases. CDR3 in DNA: TGTGCCAGCAGGGACATAAACACCGGGGAGCTGTTTTTT. Its translation is CASRDINTGELFF.

The rearrangement uses TRBV23-1 and TRBJ2-2; D may be TRBD1 or TRBD2 (5 bases each). TRBV23-1 is labeled an ORF, and its function is uncertain. The CDR3 covers 15 residues. Trimming cost V 6 bases and J 6 bases, with 17 bases left between them. The CDR3 DNA follows: TGCGCCAGCAGCTCCGGGACCCGGGGTTCCGGGGAGCTGTTTTTT. It translates to CASSSGTRGSGELFF.

A single count supports this clone. The rearrangement links TRBV6-8 to TRBJ2-1, with TRBD2 matching over 8 bases. CDR1 and CDR2 (germline): MNHGY, SAAAGT. This CDR3 is built from 15 residues. Unmatched junction bases numbered 9, after V lost 5 bases and J lost 6 bases. In nucleotides, the CDR3 is TGTGCCAGCAGTCTTCTAGCGGGCGATGTCAATGAGCAGTTCTTC. This codes for CASSLLAGDVNEQFF.

This chain joins TRBV19 and TRBJ1-5; 8 bases fit TRBD1. Germline V gene lookup returns CDR1 LNHDA and CDR2 SQIVND (reference sequence). The CDR3 consists of 16 residues. The V and J ends lost 5 bases and 3 bases, in that order; junction bases with no gene match: 9. CDR3 bases: TGTGCCAGTAGTGGGACAGGAGGTACTAACAATCAGCCCCAGCATTTT. Translated: CASSGTGGTNNQPQHF.

The table lists this clone with a few counts. V and J are TRBV10-2 and TRBJ1-1; D may be TRBD1 (5 bases). Germline V gives CDR1 WSHSY, CDR2 SAAADI. The CDR3 totals 14 residues. V was clipped by 8 bases and J by 1 base, with 14 bases between them. CDR3 sequence: CASGLGRQNTEAFF. The CDR3 DNA sequence: TGCGCCAGCGGACTGGGACGGCAGAACACTGAAGCTTTCTTT.

J is TRBJ1-4 and V is TRBV1. TRBV1 is noted as a pseudogene. CDR3 length equals 18 residues. This chain's CDR3 is CASSQTPGTTATNEKLFF. CDR3 DNA sequence: TGCGCCAGCAGCCAAACCCCAGGAACTACCGCAACTAATGAAAAACTGTTTTTT.

CDR3 loop: CASLKHLNTGELFF. The DNA for the CDR3 is TGTGCCAGCCTAAAACACTTGAACACCGGGGAGCTGTTTTTT. V is TRBV12-5 and J is TRBJ2-2; D is unclear. This CDR3 contains 14 residues. In germline, CDR1 is LGHNT, CDR2 FRNRAP.

V and J are TRBV19 and TRBJ2-7, with D maybe TRBD2 (6 bases). V was cut by 5 bases and J by 6 bases, with 20 bases left in between. The CDR3 spans 15 residues. Germline-derived CDR1 and CDR2 are LNHDA and SQIVND (reference sequence). CDR3 DNA sequence: TGTGCCAGTAGTTCTCATTCCGGGAGTTCTTCCGAGCAGTACTTC. Protein product: CASSSHSGSSSEQYF.

This clone turned up a few times. The chain couples TRBV6-8 to TRBJ2-7; D might be TRBD1 or TRBD2, each matching 5 bases. Trimming pared 0 bases from V and 3 bases from J, leaving 15 bases between. CDR1 and CDR2 (germline): MNHGY, SAAAGT. The CDR3 covers 16 residues. CDR3 region: CASSYSGTRPDYEQYF. DNA for the CDR3: TGTGCCAGCAGTTACTCAGGGACGCGACCTGACTACGAGCAGTACTTC.

The chain uses TRBV28 and TRBJ1-1; D remains ambiguous. V gave up 3 bases and J gave up 0 bases, with 11 bases separating them. This CDR3 is built from 15 residues. Germline V gene data show CDR1 as MDHEN and CDR2 as SYDVKM. CDR3 residues: CASSFVYSMNTEAFF. Written as DNA, the CDR3 is TGTGCCAGCAGTTTTGTTTACAGTATGAACACTGAAGCTTTCTTT.

The V gene is TRBV7-5, the J gene TRBJ2-7; no DNA check was done on the table's D call, TRBD2. TRBV7-5 is annotated as a pseudogene. There are 16 residues in the CDR3. CDR3 nucleotides: TGTGCCAGCAGCAACCCCCAGGGACTAGCGGGAGGGGAGCAGTACTTC. The encoded protein is CASSNPQGLAGGEQYF.